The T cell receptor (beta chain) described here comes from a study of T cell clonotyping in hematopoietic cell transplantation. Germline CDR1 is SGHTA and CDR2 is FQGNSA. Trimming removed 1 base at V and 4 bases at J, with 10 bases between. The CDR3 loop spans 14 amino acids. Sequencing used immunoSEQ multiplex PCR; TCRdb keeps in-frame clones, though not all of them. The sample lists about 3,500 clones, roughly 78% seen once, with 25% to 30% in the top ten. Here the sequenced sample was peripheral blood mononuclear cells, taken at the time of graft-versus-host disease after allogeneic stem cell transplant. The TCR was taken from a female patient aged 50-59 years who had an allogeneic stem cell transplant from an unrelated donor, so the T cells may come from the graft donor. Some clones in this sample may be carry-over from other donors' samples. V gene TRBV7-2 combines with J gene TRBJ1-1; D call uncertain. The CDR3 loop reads CASSLVYVATEAFF. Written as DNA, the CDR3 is TGTGCCAGCAGCTTAGTATACGTAGCCACTGAAGCTTTCTTT.